The 8 T cell receptor beta chains reported below all come from one sample, sequenced in a study of glioma-infiltrating T cells. Using RNA template, CDR3s of TCR alpha and beta were amplified with iRepertoire arm-PCR. Using its own MiXCR run on the multiplex PCR reads, TCRdb lists one record per CDR3 protein. The data hold 300,000 to 400,000 distinct CDR3 sequences, with approximately 42% observed a single time. Sample: glioma tissue, nonneoplastic brain tissue, or PBMCs (not recorded which). The receptors come from a human donor with low-grade glioma or glioblastoma, undergoing nonglioma brain surgery, or in good health (not recorded which).

This clonotype was detected once. A read error may be the cause here, since a much bigger clone is one base away. The CDR3 sequence is CGASWFQETQYF. The CDR3 DNA reads as TGCGGTGCTAGTTGGTTCCAAGAGACCCAGTACTTC. The V gene is TRBV20-1, the J gene TRBJ2-5; no reliable D call. This CDR3 is 12 amino acids long. The germline V gene encodes CDR1 DFQATT and CDR2 SNEGSKA (reference sequence).

This clonotype turned up a few times. This chain links TRBV7-3 with TRBJ2-1, with TRBD2 as a possible D gene (6 bases). The germline V gene has CDR1 SGHTA and CDR2 FQGTGA. V shed 2 bases and J shed 10 bases, with 9 bases lying between them. The CDR3 contains 12 residues. For the CDR3, the DNA is TGTGCCAGCAGCTTATCTGGGGGGGAGCAGTTCTTC. It translates to CASSLSGGEQFF.

This clonotype was recorded only once. This chain connects TRBV28 to TRBJ1-5; 7 bases match TRBD1. The CDR3 is 14 residues long. Unmatched junction bases numbered 8, after V lost 5 bases and J lost 7 bases. Germline V gives CDR1 MDHEN, CDR2 SYDVKM. Here the CDR3 reads CASSTGTAHQPQHF. CDR3 sequence (DNA): TGTGCCAGCAGTACCGGGACAGCACACCAGCCCCAGCATTTT.

There are many counts of this clonotype. The rearrangement uses TRBV6-1 and TRBJ1-2; D unresolved. CDR3 length equals 13 residues. V dropped 6 bases and J dropped 0 bases, with 8 bases sitting between them. The germline gives CDR1 MNHNS, CDR2 SASEGT. CDR3 sequence reads: CASRDGPNYGYTF. The DNA of the CDR3 is TGTGCCAGCAGAGACGGACCTAACTATGGCTACACCTTC.

This clonotype was recorded at least ten times. The chain has TRBV15 and TRBJ2-3; D possibly corresponds to TRBD2 (5 bases). This CDR3 spans 16 amino acids. V shed 5 bases and J shed 1 base, with 16 bases lying between them. Germline V gene data show CDR1 as LNHNV and CDR2 as YYDKDF (reference sequence). DNA for the CDR3: TGTGCCACCAGCTCCGACGGAGGAGAGGGCACAGATACGCAGTATTTT. Translated: CATSSDGGEGTDTQYF.

The V gene is TRBV7-9, the J gene TRBJ2-1; TRBD1 matches at 9 bases. From germline, CDR1 is SEHNR and CDR2 FQNEAQ (reference sequence). The CDR3 sequence is 19 residues long. V shed 5 bases, J shed 3 bases, and the junction held 17 bases outside the gene matches. The CDR3 DNA sequence: TGTGCCAGCAGCCCTAAACCGGGACAGGGAGGGGGTTACTACAATGAGCAGTTCTTC. It specifies CASSPKPGQGGGYYNEQFF.

The rearrangement uses TRBV28 and TRBJ2-1; TRBD2 agrees at 7 bases. The CDR3 runs to 14 residues. J lost 3 bases, V lost 4 bases, and 3 bases had no gene match. Germline CDR1 is MDHEN and CDR2 is SYDVKM. CDR3 nucleotides: TGTGCCAGCAGTTACAGCGGGATCTACAATGAGCAGTTCTTC. It yields the protein CASSYSGIYNEQFF. Combining the CDR3 with reference TRBV28 and TRBJ2-1 gives the whole variable domain DVKVTQSSRYLVKRTGEKVFLECVQDMDHENMFWYRQDPGLGLRLIYFSYDVKMKEKGDIPEGYSVSREKKERFSLILESASTNQTSMYLCASSYSGIYNEQFFGPGTRLTVL.

The chain is built from TRBV4-3 and TRBJ2-3; possible D gene TRBD2, 5 bases. CDR1 and CDR2 (germline): LGHNA, YSLEER. CDR3 length equals 17 residues. Trimming cost V 4 bases and J 2 bases, with 19 bases left between them. CDR3 nucleotides: TGCGCCAGCAGCCCGCGGCGGGCCGTCGACCTCACAGATACGCAGTATTTT. Translation gives CASSPRRAVDLTDTQYF.